This paragraph covers one T cell receptor beta chain sequence. It lacks a known antigen. Base qualities are missing; no much larger clone stands one base away. The data are from a study of T cell responses to AZD1222 COVID-19 vaccine (dated by TCRdb to the early 2020s). About the investigation overall: A total of just over 230 trial participants underwent TCR sequencing, of whom some 210 received two doses of AZD1222 and 26 received two doses of the MenACWY control vaccine. Trial participants were enrolled into age subgroups of 18-55, 56-69 and 70-plus years, which contained approximately 150, 30 and 60 TCR-sequenced participants, respectively. Broad study findings and their caveats: Spike-specific TCR breadth and depth rose significantly after two AZD1222 doses compared with day 0 and with MenACWY recipients. Conclusions about previously exposed vaccinees were limited because only six AZD1222 recipients were SARS-CoV-2 seropositive at baseline. CD4 TCRs associated with the vaccine covered the entire spike protein, and the dominant responses were in regions 160-218 and 743-854. Epitopes outside the regions mutated in the B.1.351 and B.1.1.7 variants were reportedly recognized by nearly half of the unique spike-specific TCRs. In the small 56-69-year group, the increase in depth fell short of significance, most likely because of low power. Participants were mostly white British, with more females than males. The authors suggested clonal diversity may have been underestimated. No day 14 peak-response samples were available, so repertoires were characterized only after the peak T cell response.

The CDR3 regions of human TCRbeta chains were analyzed by immunosequencing. Processing in the source paper ran as follows. TCRs in the repertoires were compared against a reference library of SARS-CoV-2-specific TCRs that had been generated with the MIRA antigen-specificity platform. Breadth was defined as the fraction of unique TCRs that were SARS-CoV-2-associated, and depth was defined as the fraction of total T cells that were SARS-CoV-2-associated. Using the MIRA data, every spike-specific TCR was mapped to the spike region that the TCR reacted to and assigned to either a CD4 or a CD8 class. Log10-transformed breadth and depth values were compared by one-way ANOVA with Sidak's multiple comparisons tests. In TCRdb, the immuneACCESS table is reduced to in-frame sequences with V and J assigned. These tables do not hold every clone; where another copy was compared, an unresolved V gene accounts for under half, and the others remain unexplained. V and J calls and clone size follow that table, whereas D and trimming were derived from the DNA. The sample records around 200,000 clones, 90% to 95% of which are singletons. Clones ranked in the top ten supply more than 1.5% of the sample.

In light of the paper, this sample's time point label describes: about 28 days (+/-7) after the second vaccine dose. AZD1222 recipients whose second dose came at about 4 weeks and those whose second dose came at about 12 weeks were combined into one group, since spike-specific TCR depth and breadth did not differ between the two schedules. Vaccinee samples came from UK trials COV001 and COV002, including a single-blind randomized controlled phase 2/3 trial of AZD1222 (ChAdOx1 nCoV-19) in healthy adults. For TCRbeta chain sequencing, PBMC samples were collected from trial participants at day 0 and at day 28 after the second dose. Including the terminal cysteine and phenylalanine, the CDR3 comprises 10 residues. Solely the CDR3 DNA is kept, with 30 bases framed from the first base. CDR1 and CDR2 (SEHNR, FQNEAQ) derive from the germline V gene (reference sequence). Trimming takes 5 bases from V and 2 bases from J, and the germline ends sit 0 bases apart.

The sequences come from peripheral blood, collected 28 days after the second AZD1222 dose. This clonotype was sampled from an adult who received the AZD1222 COVID-19 vaccine. The chain couples TRBV7-9 to TRBJ2-5; confidence is insufficient to name the D gene. The CDR3 reads as follows: CASSQETQYF. Here is the DNA: TGTGCCAGCAGCCAAGAGACCCAGTACTTC. Outside the CDR3, residues come from the reference TRBV7-9 and TRBJ2-5 proteins, so the full variable domain is: DTGVSQNPRHKITKRGQNVTFRCDPISEHNRLYWYRQTLGQGPEFLTYFQNEAQLEKSRLLSDRFSAERPKGSFSTLEIQRTEQGDSAMYLCASSQETQYFGPGTRLLVL.